These 24 T cell receptor beta chains came from one sample sequenced in a study of blood T cell repertoires in COVID-19. Generated by immunoSEQ multiplex PCR, the TCRdb table keeps only in-frame clones and is missing some. This sample yields approximately 480,000 clones, of which about 88% are seen a single time; roughly 0.92% belongs to the top ten. Source material: peripheral blood. The receptors originated from a man younger than 35 with COVID-19, enrolled during active disease.

The chain joins TRBV5-4 to TRBJ1-2; TRBD1 matches 8 bases. Germline V gene data show CDR1 as SGHNT and CDR2 as YYREEE (reference sequence). V shed 3 bases and J 4 bases; nucleotides not matched to a gene: 14. This CDR3 region has 17 residues. The CDR3 nucleotides read TGTGCCAGCAGCTCTATTGTACAGGGGGTTTCTGGCTATGGCTACACCTTC. Encoded protein: CASSSIVQGVSGYGYTF. The variable domain in full, with the rest retrieved from reference TRBV5-4 and TRBJ1-2, is ETGVTQSPTHLIKTRGQQVTLRCSSQSGHNTVSWYQQALGQGPQFIFQYYREEENGRGNFPPRFSGLQFPNYSSELNVNALELDDSALYLCASSSIVQGVSGYGYTFGSGTRLTVV.

V is TRBV5-5 and J is TRBJ2-7; TRBD2 agrees at 11 bases. CDR1 and CDR2 from the germline V gene are SGHKS and YYEKEE (reference sequence). CDR3 length: 17 amino acids. V gave up 3 bases and J gave up 1 base; unmatched junction bases: 9. The CDR3 nucleotides read TGTGCCAGCAGCTACAGCCTCCGACTAGCGGGATCCTACGAGCAGTACTTC. It specifies CASSYSLRLAGSYEQYF.

The V gene is TRBV20-1, the J gene TRBJ2-4; weak D call: TRBD2 (5 bases). Germline CDR1 is DFQATT and CDR2 is SNEGSKA (reference sequence). V lost 3 bases and J 1 base, leaving 13 bases between the germline ends. The CDR3 length is 15 residues. CDR3 sequence: CSASLGSGAKNIQYF. CDR3 DNA sequence: TGCAGTGCTAGTCTGGGCTCGGGGGCCAAAAACATTCAGTACTTC.

The V and J genes are TRBV7-9 and TRBJ1-6, with a weak D call TRBD1 (6 bases). Trimming removed 5 bases from V and 7 bases from J, with 9 bases in between. The CDR3 sequence is 13 residues long. CDR1 and CDR2 (germline): SEHNR, FQNEAQ (reference sequence). The CDR3 reads CASSGTMNSPLHF. CDR3 DNA: TGTGCCAGCAGCGGGACAATGAATTCACCCCTCCACTTT.

The chain carries TRBV6-6 and TRBJ1-1; D ambiguous. Germline loops: CDR1 MNHNY, CDR2 SVGAGI (reference sequence). V was pared by 2 bases and J by 7 bases, with 11 bases between. CDR3 size: 13 residues. CDR3 residues: CASSYVPEYEAFF. The CDR3 DNA sequence: TGTGCCAGCAGTTACGTACCGGAGTATGAAGCTTTCTTT.

The chain uses TRBV30 and TRBJ1-6; D not certain. The ends were cut back, 3 bases at V and 6 bases at J, with 6 bases in the middle. Germline CDR1 is GTSNPN and CDR2 is SVGIG (reference sequence). The CDR3 spans 12 residues. The CDR3 here is CAWRWANSPLHF. The CDR3 DNA follows: TGTGCCTGGAGGTGGGCTAATTCACCCCTCCACTTT.

This rearrangement joins TRBV27 to TRBJ2-7; D might be TRBD1 (5 bases). Germline values: CDR1 MNHEY, CDR2 SMNVEV (reference sequence). CDR3 length equals 12 residues. V was shortened by 6 bases and J by 1 base, with 7 bases between the two germline ends. CDR3 coding DNA: TGTGCCAGCAGAGGGGCTTCCTACGAGCAGTACTTC. Amino acid sequence: CASRGASYEQYF.

J is TRBJ2-1 and V is TRBV30; TRBD2 aligns across 14 bases. The V gene's germline CDR1 is GTSNPN and CDR2 SVGIG (reference sequence). This CDR3 contains 16 residues. V was pared by 2 bases and J by 9 bases, with 9 bases of the junction left unmatched. DNA of the CDR3: TGTGCCTGGAGTCCGGGACTAGCGGGAGATTTTGGTGAGCAGTTCTTC. It encodes CAWSPGLAGDFGEQFF.

V gene TRBV11-3 combines with J gene TRBJ2-1, with 8 nucleotides matching TRBD2. This CDR3 spans 14 amino acids. Germline-derived CDR1 and CDR2 are SGHNT and YENEEA. The trim removed 4 bases at V and 9 bases at J, leaving 8 bases unmatched. CDR3 amino acids: CASSSRSSGTEQFF. The CDR3 DNA sequence: TGTGCCAGCAGCTCCCGTAGTAGCGGGACTGAGCAGTTCTTC.

The chain is built from TRBV5-1 and TRBJ1-1; 7 bases line up with TRBD1. Germline CDR1 SGHRS, CDR2 YFSETQ. The CDR3 has 19 residues. V lost 2 bases and J lost 1; bases outside the gene matches: 17. Written as DNA, the CDR3 is TGCGCCAGCAGCTTAAAAGGTGGACAGGCCATCGGAGGGAACACTGAAGCTTTCTTT. Protein sequence: CASSLKGGQAIGGNTEAFF.

The rearrangement uses TRBV7-2 and TRBJ2-1; D is perhaps TRBD2 (6 bases). V lost 3 bases and J lost 1, with 16 bases in between. CDR3 size: 17 residues. The germline gives CDR1 SGHTA, CDR2 FQGNSA. In nucleotides, the CDR3 is TGTGCCAGCAGCTTTAGCATGGGGGGACTTTCCTACAATGAGCAGTTCTTC. Translated, it gives CASSFSMGGLSYNEQFF.

The chain joins TRBV3-1 (or the pseudogene TRBV3-2) to TRBJ2-6; D gene ambiguous. The CDR3 is made up of 16 amino acids. The V gene's germline CDR1 is LGHDT and CDR2 YNNKEL (reference sequence). Trimming removed 4 bases from V and 6 bases from J, with 16 bases in between. The CDR3 DNA reads TGTGCCAGCAGCCCCCCTCCAGAATTTAAGGCCAACGTCCTGACTTTC. It translates to CASSPPPEFKANVLTF.

The chain has TRBV7-8 and TRBJ1-2; 9 nucleotides line up with TRBD1. After removal of 3 bases from V and 0 bases from J, the junction contained 8 bases not matched to a gene. The CDR3 loop spans 17 amino acids. Germline lookup yields CDR1 SGHVS and CDR2 FQNEAQ. In DNA form, the CDR3 reads TGTGCCAGCAGCTTTACAGGGGGCGTGGATGCTAACTATGGCTACACCTTC. It codes for CASSFTGGVDANYGYTF.

This clone has just one count. The chain combines TRBV5-1 with TRBJ1-6, with 7 positions matching TRBD1. V trimming: 4 bases; J trimming: 7 bases; junction bases outside the gene matches: 5. This CDR3 region has 14 residues. CDR1 and CDR2 (germline): SGHRS, YFSETQ. DNA of the CDR3: TGCGCCAGCAGCCCGACAGGGATCAATTCACCCCTCCACTTT. It translates to CASSPTGINSPLHF.

The CDR3 here is CAWLDSSYEQYF. Here the CDR3 DNA reads TGTGCCTGGCTTGACAGTAGCTACGAGCAGTACTTC. The V gene is TRBV30, the J gene TRBJ2-7, with D possibly being TRBD1 (5 bases). The CDR3 has 12 amino acids. Germline V gene sequence: CDR1 GTSNPN, CDR2 SVGIG (reference sequence). V lost 5 bases and J lost 3, with 11 bases in between.

The chain uses TRBV4-1 and TRBJ2-2; 7 bases are shared with TRBD2. The V and J ends lost 3 bases and 4 bases, in that order; junction bases with no gene match: 14. In germline, CDR1 is MGHRA, CDR2 YSYEKL. This CDR3 is built from 18 residues. This CDR3 reads CASSQYSSGIGGTGELFF. The CDR3 DNA reads as TGCGCCAGCAGCCAGTACTCGAGCGGGATCGGGGGCACCGGGGAGCTGTTTTTT.

This chain links TRBV7-9 with TRBJ2-1, with D perhaps matching TRBD2 (6 bases). Germline loops: CDR1 SEHNR, CDR2 FQNEAQ (reference sequence). The V gene lost 7 bases and the J gene lost 8 bases, with 21 bases spanning the gap. CDR3 length equals 15 residues. The CDR3 nucleotides read TGTGCCAGCATTGACGCGGGGCGGGCGGTGGATGAGCAGTTCTTC. Translating gives CASIDAGRAVDEQFF. The whole variable domain, filled in from reference TRBV7-9 and TRBJ2-1, reads DTGVSQNPRHKITKRGQNVTFRCDPISEHNRLYWYRQTLGQGPEFLTYFQNEAQLEKSRLLSDRFSAERPKGSFSTLEIQRTEQGDSAMYLCASIDAGRAVDEQFFGPGTRLTVL.

The chain combines TRBV6-5 with TRBJ1-6; tentative D call: TRBD1 (6 bases). V was shortened by 2 bases and J by 10 bases, with 15 bases between the two germline ends. This CDR3 has 15 residues. The V gene's germline CDR1 is MNHEY and CDR2 SVGAGI. DNA for the CDR3: TGTGCCAGCAGTTACGGGATTAAAGGGGGATCACCCCTCCACTTT. It codes for CASSYGIKGGSPLHF.

The chain employs TRBV5-4 and TRBJ2-2; TRBD1 aligns across 8 bases. Germline values: CDR1 SGHNT, CDR2 YYREEE (reference sequence). Germline trimming cut 4 bases from V and 1 base from J; bases unmatched to any gene: 3. The CDR3 covers 15 residues. This CDR3 is CASSPGQVNTGELFF. The CDR3 DNA follows: TGTGCCAGCAGCCCGGGACAGGTGAACACCGGGGAGCTGTTTTTT.

The chain uses TRBV7-9 and TRBJ2-3; no definite D call. The V and J ends lost 6 bases and 1 base respectively, with 14 bases between them. Germline lookup yields CDR1 SEHNR and CDR2 FQNEAQ (reference sequence). The CDR3 contains 15 residues. The CDR3 DNA is TGTGCCAGCAGTCCTTCCTATTTCGGCACAGATACGCAGTATTTT. Its translation: CASSPSYFGTDTQYF.

The chain recombines TRBV4-1 with TRBJ2-3; 7 bases align to TRBD1. This CDR3 region has 17 residues. Per the germline V gene, CDR1 is MGHRA and CDR2 is YSYEKL. The trim removed 1 base at V and 0 bases at J, leaving 7 bases unmatched. CDR3 in DNA: TGCGCCAGCAGCCAAGGGGACAGATTCTCTAGCACAGATACGCAGTATTTT. As protein: CASSQGDRFSSTDTQYF.

This chain's CDR3 is CAWIRGSYNEQFF. CDR3 bases: TGTGCCTGGATCCGAGGCTCCTACAATGAGCAGTTCTTC. The rearrangement uses TRBV30 and TRBJ2-1, with D hard to call. The CDR3 loop spans 13 amino acids. Germline CDR1 GTSNPN, CDR2 SVGIG (reference sequence). V lost 4 bases to trimming and J lost 0 bases, with 7 bases between them.

A few counts support this clone. The V and J genes are TRBV11-2 and TRBJ1-3; D remains ambiguous. Germline loops: CDR1 SGHAT, CDR2 FQNNGV. V was pared by 1 base and J by 2 bases, with 3 bases between. The CDR3 contains 13 residues. The CDR3 nucleotides read TGTGCCAGCAGCTTAGGCGCTGGAAACACCATATATTTT. Amino acids: CASSLGAGNTIYF.

The chain links TRBV6-6 to TRBJ2-1, with TRBD2 as a possible D gene (5 bases). The V end lost 5 bases, the J end lost 4 bases, and 15 bases lay between the germline ends. The CDR3 is 15 residues long. Germline lookup yields CDR1 MNHNY and CDR2 SVGAGI (reference sequence). CDR3 protein: CASSPTTKKYNEQFF. In DNA form, the CDR3 reads TGTGCCAGCAGTCCGACTACTAAGAAATACAATGAGCAGTTCTTC.